The sequence of this T cell receptor beta chain was determined in a study of early T cells in non-severe SARS-CoV-2 infection. Study in general: Bulk RNA isolated from unsorted whole blood underwent sequencing; chains were not paired.

V gave up 5 bases and J gave up 0 bases, with 14 bases separating them. The CDR3 is 15 residues long. Germline V CDR1 and CDR2: SGHAT, FQNNGV. Notes on this clonotype: Its specificity is unknown.

Study-level results: The VDJdb matching leaned toward anti-spike CD8 responses and overlooked private and CD4 specificities.

Individual cDNA molecules received unique molecular identifiers. TCRdb fed the 5' RACE reads into MiXCR, producing one record per CDR3 protein. The table lists about 64,000 distinct CDR3 sequences, roughly a sixth of them singletons. Sequencing used whole blood, obtained at baseline. The rearrangement uses TRBV11-2 and TRBJ2-7, with a weak D call TRBD2 (6 bases). This TCR derives from an adult who was a healthcare worker with PCR-confirmed SARS-CoV-2 infection or an uninfected control (not recorded which). DNA for the CDR3: TGTGCCAGCAGCCTCCAAAGGGACTCCTCCTACGAGCAGTACTTC. This codes for CASSLQRDSSYEQYF.